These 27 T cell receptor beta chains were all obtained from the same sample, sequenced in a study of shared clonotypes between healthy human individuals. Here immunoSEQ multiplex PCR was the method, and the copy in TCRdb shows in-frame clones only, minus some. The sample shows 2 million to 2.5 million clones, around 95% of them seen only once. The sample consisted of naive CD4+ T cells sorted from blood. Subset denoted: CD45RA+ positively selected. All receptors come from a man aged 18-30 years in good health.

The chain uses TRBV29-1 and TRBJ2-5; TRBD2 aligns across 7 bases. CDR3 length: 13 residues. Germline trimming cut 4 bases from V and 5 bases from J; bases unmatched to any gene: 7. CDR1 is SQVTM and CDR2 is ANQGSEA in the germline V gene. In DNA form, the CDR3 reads TGCAGCGTTGTACTCGGGGGGTGGGAGACCCAGTACTTC. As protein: CSVVLGGWETQYF.

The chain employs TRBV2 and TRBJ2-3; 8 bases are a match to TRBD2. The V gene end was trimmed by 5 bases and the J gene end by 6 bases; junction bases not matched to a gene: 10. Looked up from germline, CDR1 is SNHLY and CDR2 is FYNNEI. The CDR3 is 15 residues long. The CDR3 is CASSLFSGVRDTQYF. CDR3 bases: TGTGCCAGCAGTTTATTTAGCGGGGTTAGGGATACGCAGTATTTT.

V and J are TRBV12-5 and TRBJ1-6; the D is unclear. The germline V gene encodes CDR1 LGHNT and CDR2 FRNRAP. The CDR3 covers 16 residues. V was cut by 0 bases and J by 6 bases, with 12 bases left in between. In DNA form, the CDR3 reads TGTGCTAGTGGTTTGGTTCATGGTACTTTTAATTCACCCCTCCACTTT. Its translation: CASGLVHGTFNSPLHF. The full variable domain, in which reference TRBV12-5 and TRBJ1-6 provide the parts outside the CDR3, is DARVTQTPRHKVTEMGQEVTMRCQPILGHNTVFWYRQTMMQGLELLAYFRNRAPLDDSGMPKDRFSAEMPDATLATLKIQPSEPRDSAVYFCASGLVHGTFNSPLHFGNGTRLTVT.

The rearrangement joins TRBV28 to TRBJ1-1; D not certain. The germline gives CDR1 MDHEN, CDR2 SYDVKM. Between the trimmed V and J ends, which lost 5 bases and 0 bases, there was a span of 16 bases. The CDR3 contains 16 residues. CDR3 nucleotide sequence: TGTGCCAGCAGTCACTTAACTTTGACGGTGAACACTGAAGCTTTCTTT. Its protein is CASSHLTLTVNTEAFF.

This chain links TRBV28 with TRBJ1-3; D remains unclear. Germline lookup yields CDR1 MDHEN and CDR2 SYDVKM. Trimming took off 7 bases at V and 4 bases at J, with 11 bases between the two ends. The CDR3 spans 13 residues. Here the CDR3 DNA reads TGTGCCAGCAAGCGGGAGTCCGGAAACACCATATATTTT. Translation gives CASKRESGNTIYF. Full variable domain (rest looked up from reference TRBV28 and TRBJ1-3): DVKVTQSSRYLVKRTGEKVFLECVQDMDHENMFWYRQDPGLGLRLIYFSYDVKMKEKGDIPEGYSVSREKKERFSLILESASTNQTSMYLCASKRESGNTIYFGEGSWLTVV.

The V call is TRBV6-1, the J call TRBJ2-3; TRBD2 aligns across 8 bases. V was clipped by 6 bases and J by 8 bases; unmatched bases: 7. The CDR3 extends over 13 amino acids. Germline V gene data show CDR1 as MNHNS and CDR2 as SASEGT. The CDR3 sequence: CASRALGRATQYF. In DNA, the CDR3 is TGTGCCAGCAGGGCGCTCGGGAGGGCTACGCAGTATTTT.

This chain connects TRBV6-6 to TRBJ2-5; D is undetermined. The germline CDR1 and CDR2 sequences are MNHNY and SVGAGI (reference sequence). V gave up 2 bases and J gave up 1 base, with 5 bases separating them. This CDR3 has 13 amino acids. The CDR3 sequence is CASSYGRQETQYF. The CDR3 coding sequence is TGTGCCAGCAGTTACGGGCGCCAAGAGACCCAGTACTTC.

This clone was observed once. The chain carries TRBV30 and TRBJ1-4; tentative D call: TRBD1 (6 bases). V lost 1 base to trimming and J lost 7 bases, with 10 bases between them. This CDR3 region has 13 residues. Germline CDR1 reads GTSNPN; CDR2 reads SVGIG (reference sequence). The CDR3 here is CAWSAQGTEKLFF. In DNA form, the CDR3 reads TGTGCCTGGAGTGCACAGGGTACTGAAAAACTGTTTTTT.

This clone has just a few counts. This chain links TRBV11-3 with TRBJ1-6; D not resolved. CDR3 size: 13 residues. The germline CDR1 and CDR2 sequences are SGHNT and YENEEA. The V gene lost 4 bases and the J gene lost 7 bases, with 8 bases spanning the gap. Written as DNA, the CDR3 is TGTGCCAGCAGCTACGGGCGGAATTCACCCCTCCACTTT. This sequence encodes CASSYGRNSPLHF.

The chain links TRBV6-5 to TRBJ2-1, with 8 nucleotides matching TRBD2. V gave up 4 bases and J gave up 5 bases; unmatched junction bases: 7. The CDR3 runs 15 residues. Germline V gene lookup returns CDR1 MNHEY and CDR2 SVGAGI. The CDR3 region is CASSFPGLGDNEQFF. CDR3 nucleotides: TGTGCCAGCAGTTTTCCGGGACTAGGAGACAATGAGCAGTTCTTC.

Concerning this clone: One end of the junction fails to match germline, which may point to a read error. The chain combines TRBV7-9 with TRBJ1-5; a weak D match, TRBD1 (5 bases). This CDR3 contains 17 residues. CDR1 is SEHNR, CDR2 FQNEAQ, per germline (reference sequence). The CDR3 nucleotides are TGTGCCAGCAGCACAACAGGAAGGGGTTATAGCAGTCAGCCCCAGCATTTT. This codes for CASSTTGRGYSSQPQHF.

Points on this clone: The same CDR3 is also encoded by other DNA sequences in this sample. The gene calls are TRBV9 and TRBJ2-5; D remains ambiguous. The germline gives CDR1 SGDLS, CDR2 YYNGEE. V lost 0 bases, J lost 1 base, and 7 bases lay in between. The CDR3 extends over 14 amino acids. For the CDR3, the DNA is TGTGCCAGCAGCGTAGGGTCTCTCCAAGAGACCCAGTACTTC. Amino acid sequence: CASSVGSLQETQYF. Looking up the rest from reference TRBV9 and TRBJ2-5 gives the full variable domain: DSGVTQTPKHLITATGQRVTLRCSPRSGDLSVYWYQQSLDQGLQFLIQYYNGEERAKGNILERFSAQQFPDLHSELNLSSLELGDSALYFCASSVGSLQETQYFGPGTRLLVL.

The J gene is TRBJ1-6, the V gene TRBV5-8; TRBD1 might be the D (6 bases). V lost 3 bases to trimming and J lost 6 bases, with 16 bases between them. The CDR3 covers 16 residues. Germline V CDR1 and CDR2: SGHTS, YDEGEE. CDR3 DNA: TGTGCCAGCAGCTATGCCCGGGGGGCTGGTAATTCACCCCTCCACTTT. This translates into CASSYARGAGNSPLHF.

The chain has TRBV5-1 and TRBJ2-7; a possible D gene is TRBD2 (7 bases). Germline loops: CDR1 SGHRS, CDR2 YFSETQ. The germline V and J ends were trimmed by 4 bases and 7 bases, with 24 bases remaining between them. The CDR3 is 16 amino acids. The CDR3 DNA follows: TGCGCCAGCAGCCCCGCCGGGCGGGGGCCCACGGGGGAGCAGTACTTC. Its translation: CASSPAGRGPTGEQYF.

As DNA, the CDR3 is TGCGCCAGCAGCCACTCACTAGCGCTGGAAAACATTCAGTACTTC. Amino acid sequence: CASSHSLALENIQYF. The chain uses TRBV4-1 and TRBJ2-4; 7 bases line up with TRBD2. The CDR3 covers 15 residues. V shed 3 bases and J 5 bases; nucleotides not matched to a gene: 7. Looked up from germline, CDR1 is MGHRA and CDR2 is YSYEKL.

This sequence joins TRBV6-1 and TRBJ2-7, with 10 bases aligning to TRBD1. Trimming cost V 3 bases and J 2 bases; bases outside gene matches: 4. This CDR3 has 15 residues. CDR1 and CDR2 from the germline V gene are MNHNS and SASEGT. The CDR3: CASSDRTGGPYEQYF. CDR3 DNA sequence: TGTGCCAGCAGTGACAGGACAGGGGGACCCTACGAGCAGTACTTC.

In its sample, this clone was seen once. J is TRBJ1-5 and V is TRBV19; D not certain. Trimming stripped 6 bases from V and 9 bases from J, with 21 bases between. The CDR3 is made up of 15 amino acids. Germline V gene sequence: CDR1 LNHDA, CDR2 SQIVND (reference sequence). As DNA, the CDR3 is TGTGCCAGTAGCGCCGACCGTATCAATAAATGGCCCCAGCATTTT. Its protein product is CASSADRINKWPQHF.

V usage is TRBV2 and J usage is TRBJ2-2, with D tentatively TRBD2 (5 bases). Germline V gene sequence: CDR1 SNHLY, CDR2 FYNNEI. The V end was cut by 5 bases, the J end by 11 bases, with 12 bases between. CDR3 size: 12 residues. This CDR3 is CASSLWERELFF. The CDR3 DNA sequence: TGTGCCAGCAGTCTGTGGGAGCGTGAGCTGTTTTTT.

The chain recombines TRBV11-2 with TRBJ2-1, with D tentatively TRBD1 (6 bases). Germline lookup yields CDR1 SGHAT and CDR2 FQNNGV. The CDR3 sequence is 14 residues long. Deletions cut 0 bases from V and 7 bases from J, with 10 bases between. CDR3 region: CASSLDGQYNEQFF. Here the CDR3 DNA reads TGTGCCAGCAGCTTAGACGGACAGTATAATGAGCAGTTCTTC.

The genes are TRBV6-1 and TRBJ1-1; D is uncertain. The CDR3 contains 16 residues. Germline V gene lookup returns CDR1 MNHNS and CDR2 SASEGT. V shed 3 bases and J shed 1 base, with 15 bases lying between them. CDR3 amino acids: CASSDLGVISNTEAFF. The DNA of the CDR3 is TGTGCCAGCAGTGATCTAGGCGTGATCTCGAACACTGAAGCTTTCTTT.

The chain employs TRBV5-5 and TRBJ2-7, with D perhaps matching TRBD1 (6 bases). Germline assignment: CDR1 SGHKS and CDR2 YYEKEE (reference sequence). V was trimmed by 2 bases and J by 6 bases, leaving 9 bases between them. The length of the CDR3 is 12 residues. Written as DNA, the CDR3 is TGTGCCAGCAGCTTACAGGGTTCCGAGCAGTACTTC. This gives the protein CASSLQGSEQYF.

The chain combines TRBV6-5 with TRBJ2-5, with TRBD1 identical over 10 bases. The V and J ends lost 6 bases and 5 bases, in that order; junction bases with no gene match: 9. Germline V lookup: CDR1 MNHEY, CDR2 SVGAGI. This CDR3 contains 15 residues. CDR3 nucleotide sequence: TGTGCCAGCAGCCGAGGGACAGGGGTAGGGGAGACCCAGTACTTC. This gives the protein CASSRGTGVGETQYF.

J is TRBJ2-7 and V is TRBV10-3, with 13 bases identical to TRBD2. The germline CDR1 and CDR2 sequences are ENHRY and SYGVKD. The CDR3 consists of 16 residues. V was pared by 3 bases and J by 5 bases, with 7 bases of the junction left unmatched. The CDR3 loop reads CAISDSGTSGVDEQYF. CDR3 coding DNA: TGTGCCATCAGTGATTCCGGGACTAGCGGGGTCGACGAGCAGTACTTC.

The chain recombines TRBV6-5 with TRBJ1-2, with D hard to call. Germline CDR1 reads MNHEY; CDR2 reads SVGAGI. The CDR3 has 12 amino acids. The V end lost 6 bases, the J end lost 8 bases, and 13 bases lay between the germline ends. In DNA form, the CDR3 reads TGTGCCAGCAGGAACGGGGATGGAGGCTACACCTTC. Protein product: CASRNGDGGYTF.

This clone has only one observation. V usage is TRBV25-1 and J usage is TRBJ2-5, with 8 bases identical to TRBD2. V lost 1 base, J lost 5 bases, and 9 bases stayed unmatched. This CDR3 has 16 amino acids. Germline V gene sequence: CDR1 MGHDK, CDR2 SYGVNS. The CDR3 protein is CASSEWDGRASETQYF. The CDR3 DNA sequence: TGTGCCAGCAGTGAATGGGACGGGAGGGCATCGGAGACCCAGTACTTC. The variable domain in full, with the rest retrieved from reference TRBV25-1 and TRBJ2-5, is EADIYQTPRYLVIGTGKKITLECSQTMGHDKMYWYQQDPGMELHLIHYSYGVNSTEKGDLSSESTVSRIRTEHFPLTLESARPSHTSQYLCASSEWDGRASETQYFGPGTRLLVL.

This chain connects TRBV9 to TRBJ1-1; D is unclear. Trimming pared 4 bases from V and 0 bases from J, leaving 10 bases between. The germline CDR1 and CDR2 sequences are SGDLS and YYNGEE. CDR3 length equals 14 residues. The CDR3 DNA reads TGTGCCAGCAGCCCCCGAGATCTGAACACTGAAGCTTTCTTT. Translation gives CASSPRDLNTEAFF.

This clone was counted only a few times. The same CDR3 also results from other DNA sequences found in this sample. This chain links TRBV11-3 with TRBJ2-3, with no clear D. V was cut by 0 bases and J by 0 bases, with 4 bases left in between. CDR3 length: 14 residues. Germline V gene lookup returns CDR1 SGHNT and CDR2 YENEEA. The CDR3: CASSLDGSTDTQYF. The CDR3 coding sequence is TGTGCCAGCAGCTTAGATGGCAGCACAGATACGCAGTATTTT.